This is a list of T cell receptor beta chains from one sample in a study of post-analysis software for immune sequencing data. TCRdb passed the PCR reads through MiXCR, listing each CDR3 protein once. In the table there are hundreds of thousands of distinct CDR3 sequences, approximately 50% of which are singletons. Sequencing was performed on blood. These receptors were obtained from a girl between 10 and 17 years old with multiple sclerosis. The CDR3 runs from the conserved cysteine through the conserved F or W. D genes are given only for firm matches. Clone size is stated in some rows and not others, as once, few, many or a class when expanded.

D gene,V gene,J gene,clone size,CDR3 DNA,CDR3 protein
.,TRBV5-1,TRBJ2-7,.,TGCGCCAGCAGCTTGTTGAAGGGACCCTACGAGCAGTACTTC,CASSLLKGPYEQYF
TRBD2,TRBV4-2,TRBJ2-3,.,TGTGCCAGCAGCCAAGATCGCGGGGGGAGCACAGATACGCAGTATTTT,CASSQDRGGSTDTQYF
.,TRBV3-1,TRBJ2-1,.,TGTGCCAGCAGCCAAGCCCGGGACCTCCCGGCCGAGAATTCCTACAATGAGCAGTTCTTC,CASSQARDLPAENSYNEQFF
.,TRBV6-6,TRBJ2-1,.,TGTGCCAGCAGTTACTCGCAAAGGGTTGAGCAGTTCTTC,CASSYSQRVEQFF
.,TRBV7-8,TRBJ1-5,.,TGTGCCAGCAGCACGACAGATTCTAGCAATCAGCCCCAGCATTTT,CASSTTDSSNQPQHF
.,TRBV28,TRBJ2-7,.,TGTGCCAGCAGATGGGGCCTCGGGGGCGAGCAGTACTTC,CASRWGLGGEQYF
TRBD2,TRBV14,TRBJ2-1,.,TGTGCCAGCAGCCAAGCCGGGACTAGCGGTGAGCAGTTCTTC,CASSQAGTSGEQFF
.,TRBV15,TRBJ1-5,.,TGTGCCACCTCCCGGAGGAATCAGCCCCAGCATTTT,CATSRRNQPQHF
.,TRBV29-1,TRBJ2-7,.,TGCAGCGTGACAACAGGGCCTCGAGGCGAGCAGTACTTC,CSVTTGPRGEQYF
.,TRBV5-1,TRBJ1-1,.,TGCGCCAGCAGCTCGACAACCTCAAGGAACACTGAAGCTTTCTTT,CASSSTTSRNTEAFF
.,TRBV5-1,TRBJ1-2,.,TGCGCCAGCAGCTTGGGTTCGGCAGGTTTAGGCTACACCTTC,CASSLGSAGLGYTF
TRBD1,TRBV27,TRBJ2-3,.,TGTGCCAGCAGCACCGGGACAGGGTTATCCACAGATACGCAGTATTTT,CASSTGTGLSTDTQYF
TRBD1,TRBV7-3,TRBJ2-5,few,TGTGCCAGCAGCTCACAAACAGGGGGCCAAGAGACCCAGTACTTC,CASSSQTGGQETQYF
.,TRBV6-1,TRBJ1-5,.,TGTGCCAGTAGACGCCCGCAAGGGAGGTCTGCGAATCAGCCCCAGCATTTT,CASRRPQGRSANQPQHF
TRBD2,TRBV29-1,TRBJ2-7,.,TGCAGCGTTGAGTTACTAGCGGAGCGATCCTACGAGCAGTACTTC,CSVELLAERSYEQYF
TRBD1,TRBV7-9,TRBJ1-2,.,TGTGCCAGCAGCTCCGGACAGGGGGCGCTTGGCTACACCTTC,CASSSGQGALGYTF
TRBD1,TRBV5-1,TRBJ1-1,.,TGCGCCAGCAGCTATGACAGGGGCCGGGGGAACACTGAAGCTTTCTTT,CASSYDRGRGNTEAFF
TRBD1,TRBV29-1,TRBJ2-7,.,TGCAGCGTTGTGGACAGGGCAAGACCCTACGAGCAGTACTTC,CSVVDRARPYEQYF
TRBD2,TRBV12-3/TRBV12-4,TRBJ2-2,few,TGTGCCAGCAGTTTAGCGCGGGGGAAGGGAACCGGGGAGCTGTTTTTT,CASSLARGKGTGELFF
.,TRBV20-1,TRBJ2-5,.,TGCAGTGCTAGAGATATCGTCCTGGGGCAGTACTTC,CSARDIVLGQYF
TRBD1,TRBV7-9,TRBJ1-2,.,TGTGCCAGCAGCTACCTACAGGGGAACTATGGCTGCACCTTC,CASSYLQGNYGCTF
.,TRBV11-1,TRBJ2-7,.,TGTGCCAGCAGCTGGAGCGGTAGCCGCTCCTACGAGCAGTACTTC,CASSWSGSRSYEQYF
.,TRBV7-9,TRBJ1-2,once,TGTGCCAGCAGCCCCCCACCGGGAAAAGGGGAGGAGTACTATGGCTACACCTTC,CASSPPPGKGEEYYGYTF
.,TRBV20-1,TRBJ2-5,few,TGCAGTGCTCCCGGTCGGACCCAGTACTTC,CSAPGRTQYF
.,TRBV29-1,TRBJ1-2,.,TGCAGCATCCGAGGGACACCTGACTATGGCTACACCTTC,CSIRGTPDYGYTF
.,TRBV3-1,TRBJ2-5,.,TGTGCCAGCAGCCAACTCGAAGTCGGCCAAGAGACCCAGTACTTC,CASSQLEVGQETQYF
TRBD2,TRBV25-1,TRBJ2-7,.,TGTGCCAGCAGTTTCTCTCCCGGCCGGGGGGTTCCCTACGAGCAGTACTTC,CASSFSPGRGVPYEQYF
TRBD1,TRBV10-3,TRBJ1-2,.,TGTGCCATCAGTGAGTCGGTAACAGGGGTTTATGGCTACACCTTC,CAISESVTGVYGYTF
.,TRBV29-1,TRBJ2-5,few,TGCAGCGCCCGCCCAAGGGCTCAAGAGACCCAGTACTTC,CSARPRAQETQYF
.,TRBV20-1,TRBJ2-7,few,TGCAGTGCGAGTCACGAGCAGTACTTC,CSASHEQYF
.,TRBV4-1,TRBJ1-2,few,TGCGCCAGCAGCCAAGTACAGGAAGACTATGGCTACACCTTC,CASSQVQEDYGYTF
TRBD2,TRBV7-3,TRBJ2-1,.,TGTGCCAGCAGCTTAACGCCGGGACTAGCGTCTGAGCAGTTCTTC,CASSLTPGLASEQFF
.,TRBV20-1,TRBJ2-5,few,TGCAGTGCTATCGTGGGGCAGGGAAATAGGGAGACCCAGTACTTC,CSAIVGQGNRETQYF
.,TRBV7-8,TRBJ1-1,.,TGTGCCAGCAGCTTAAGCCCTCTGAACACTGAAGCTTTCTTT,CASSLSPLNTEAFF
TRBD1,TRBV29-1,TRBJ1-2,.,TGCAGCGTGCCGGGACAGGGTTACGACTATGGCTACACCTTC,CSVPGQGYDYGYTF
.,TRBV11-2,TRBJ1-1,few,TGTGCCAGCAGCTTCTCCGGGGGCACTGGAGCTTTCTTT,CASSFSGGTGAFF
.,TRBV20-1,TRBJ1-2,.,TGCAGTGCTAGAAGTGCCGGCTATGGCTACACCTTC,CSARSAGYGYTF
.,TRBV29-1,TRBJ2-5,.,TGCAGCGTTGAAATCGTGGGGGCCTTGGAGACCCAGTACTTC,CSVEIVGALETQYF
.,TRBV2,TRBJ1-5,.,TGTGCCACTCGCGGGGGAGACAATCAGCCCCAGCATTTT,CATRGGDNQPQHF
.,TRBV15,TRBJ2-5,.,TGTGCCACCAGCAGAGAGCTTGGGTCTTTCTACCGAGAGACCCAGTACTTC,CATSRELGSFYRETQYF
.,TRBV4-1,TRBJ1-2,.,TGCGCCAGCAGCCCCCTCGGGGTCAAATACTATGGCTACACCTTC,CASSPLGVKYYGYTF
.,TRBV9,TRBJ2-5,once,TGTGCCAGCAGCGTAGGGGTAGGGTTGAGGGAGACCCAGTACTTC,CASSVGVGLRETQYF
TRBD2,TRBV2,TRBJ2-1,.,TGTGCCAGCAGTGCAACTAGCGGGAGAAGTATGAATGAGCAGTTCTTC,CASSATSGRSMNEQFF
TRBD1,TRBV5-5,TRBJ1-1,.,TGTGCCAGCAACGAACCGGGACAGGGAATTACTGAAGCTTTCTTT,CASNEPGQGITEAFF
.,TRBV5-1,TRBJ2-7,.,TGCGCCAGCAGGGGCAGACTCTCCTACGAGCAGTACTTC,CASRGRLSYEQYF
TRBD1,TRBV4-1,TRBJ2-7,.,TGCGCCAGCAGCATATCGACAGGGAGCTACGAGCAGTACTTC,CASSISTGSYEQYF
TRBD1,TRBV10-3,TRBJ2-7,.,TGTGCCATCAGTGAGTGGCAGGGGGCTTTATACGAGCAGTACTTC,CAISEWQGALYEQYF
TRBD2,TRBV20-1,TRBJ2-3,.,TGCAGTGCTAGATCTAGCGGGGGGGAAGGGACGCAGTATTTT,CSARSSGGEGTQYF
.,TRBV6-5,TRBJ2-6,few,TGTGCCAGCAGTTACCTCCCTTCTGGGGCCAACGTCCTGACTTTC,CASSYLPSGANVLTF
TRBD1,TRBV7-9,TRBJ2-7,few,TGTGCCAGCAGCTTAGCTGGACAGGACTCCTACAATGAGCAGTACTTC,CASSLAGQDSYNEQYF
.,TRBV6-6,TRBJ2-3,.,TGTGCCAGCAGTTACTCGGCGGGAACTACCACAGATACGCAGTATTTT,CASSYSAGTTTDTQYF
TRBD1,TRBV15,TRBJ2-5,.,TGTGCCGCCAGCAGAGACGAGGGACAGGGATCCCGCGACCAGTACTTC,CAASRDEGQGSRDQYF
.,TRBV4-1,TRBJ2-4,few,TGCGCCAGCAGCCAAGTCGAGATGGCCAAAAACATTCAGTACTTC,CASSQVEMAKNIQYF
TRBD1,TRBV27,TRBJ2-5,few,TGTGCCAGCAGTTCGGGAGGACAGGGGCCCTCCCAAGAGACCCAGTACTTC,CASSSGGQGPSQETQYF
.,TRBV7-9,TRBJ2-7,.,TGTGCCAGCAGCCCGCCAGGGACCTACGAGCAGTACTTC,CASSPPGTYEQYF
.,TRBV3-1,TRBJ1-4,.,TGTGCCAGCAGCCACCCCGGACCGCAACTGTTTTTT,CASSHPGPQLFF